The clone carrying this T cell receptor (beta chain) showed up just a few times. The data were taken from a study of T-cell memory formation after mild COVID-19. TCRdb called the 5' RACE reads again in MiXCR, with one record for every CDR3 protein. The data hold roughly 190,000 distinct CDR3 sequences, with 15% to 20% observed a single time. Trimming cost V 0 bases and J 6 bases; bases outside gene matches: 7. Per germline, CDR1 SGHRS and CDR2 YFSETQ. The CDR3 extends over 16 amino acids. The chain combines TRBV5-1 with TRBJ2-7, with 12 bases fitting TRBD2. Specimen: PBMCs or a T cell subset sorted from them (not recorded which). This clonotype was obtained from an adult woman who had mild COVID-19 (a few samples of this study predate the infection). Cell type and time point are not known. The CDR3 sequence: CASSLEFGTSGREQYF. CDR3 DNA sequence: TGCGCCAGCAGCTTGGAGTTCGGGACTAGCGGGCGCGAGCAGTACTTC.